The clone carrying this TCR beta chain was seen a handful of times. The sample comes from a study of OX40 agonist ivuxolimab in advanced cancers. Sequencing was performed with immunoSEQ multiplex PCR; in TCRdb, only in-frame clones are kept and a portion is missing. The sample shows 55,000 to 70,000 clones, roughly 80% of them seen only once. This sample comprised CD4+ or CD8+ T cells sorted from blood, obtained in a trial of the OX40 agonist ivuxolimab. This clonotype was obtained from an adult with an advanced solid tumor such as melanoma, head and neck, liver or kidney cancer.

The CDR3, as DNA: TGCGCCAGCAGCCAGGGACTAGTGGGGGGACCGTGGACCCAGTACTTC. It encodes CASSQGLVGGPWTQYF. The rearrangement joins TRBV4-3 to TRBJ2-5, with TRBD2 identical over 8 bases. V lost 3 bases, J lost 7 bases, and 13 bases stayed unmatched. This CDR3 contains 16 residues. CDR1 and CDR2 from the germline V gene are LGHNA and YSLEER.